The 32 T cell receptor beta chains below all came from one sample that was sequenced in a study of somatic mutations in cytotoxic T cells in rheumatoid arthritis. The method was immunoSEQ multiplex PCR; TCRdb's version includes in-frame clones alone and lacks a portion of them. The data contain approximately 11,000 clones, about 80% of them seen just once; the ten biggest clones take up around 8.6%. The material sequenced was CD8+ T cells sorted from blood. The receptor source for this set is an older woman with rheumatoid arthritis.

This sequence joins TRBV5-4 and TRBJ1-1; tentatively, D is TRBD1 (5 bases). Germline values: CDR1 SGHNT, CDR2 YYREEE (reference sequence). V gave up 5 bases and J gave up 5 bases, with 13 bases separating them. The CDR3 spans 13 residues. CDR3 sequence: CASRPQGYTEAFF. CDR3 DNA sequence: TGTGCCAGCAGGCCTCAGGGTTATACTGAAGCTTTCTTT.

The J gene is TRBJ1-1, the V gene TRBV19, with 8 bases lining up with TRBD1. The CDR3 loop spans 17 amino acids. V was clipped by 3 bases and J by 6 bases; unmatched bases: 15. The germline gives CDR1 LNHDA, CDR2 SQIVND (reference sequence). CDR3 in DNA: TGTGCCAGTAGTATGAGTGCGACAGGGGAGGGGAGTCCTGAAGCTTTCTTT. This sequence encodes CASSMSATGEGSPEAFF.

The V and J genes are TRBV4-3 and TRBJ1-2; TRBD1 matches at 10 bases. V lost 1 base to trimming and J lost 4 bases; unmatched junction nucleotides: 6. CDR1 and CDR2 from the germline V gene are LGHNA and YSLEER. This CDR3 has 16 amino acids. Written as DNA, the CDR3 is TGCGCCAGCAGCCAAGCCGACAGGGGGCAGGGCTATGGCTACACCTTC. Protein product: CASSQADRGQGYGYTF.

The gene calls are TRBV7-9 and TRBJ1-4; D possibly corresponds to TRBD1 (6 bases). The CDR3 consists of 15 residues. Trimming shortened V by 5 bases and J by 0 bases, and 10 bases separated the two germline ends. The germline V gene encodes CDR1 SEHNR and CDR2 FQNEAQ (reference sequence). CDR3 in amino acids: CASSKQGATNEKLFF. The DNA for the CDR3 is TGTGCCAGCAGCAAACAGGGTGCAACTAATGAAAAACTGTTTTTT.

The chain joins TRBV11-2 to TRBJ2-7, with 9 bases fitting TRBD2. The CDR3 is 17 residues long. The V and J ends lost 2 bases and 2 bases, in that order; junction bases with no gene match: 10. Germline V gene data show CDR1 as SGHAT and CDR2 as FQNNGV. The CDR3 nucleotides are TGTGCCAGCAGCTTAAGCGTAGCGGGAGTCATCCCCTACGAGCAGTACTTC. Amino acids: CASSLSVAGVIPYEQYF.

The chain joins TRBV4-1 to TRBJ2-7; 10 bases are a match to TRBD1. This CDR3 region has 15 residues. Per the germline V gene, CDR1 is MGHRA and CDR2 is YSYEKL. V lost 3 bases, J lost 6 bases, and 8 bases stayed unmatched. DNA for the CDR3: TGCGCCAGCAGCCAGGCCGGGACAGGGGTTTTCGAGCAGTACTTC. This sequence encodes CASSQAGTGVFEQYF.

The chain has TRBV11-2 and TRBJ2-7; D remains unclear. Looked up from germline, CDR1 is SGHAT and CDR2 is FQNNGV. The CDR3 is made up of 14 amino acids. The ends were cut back, 1 base at V and 2 bases at J, with 9 bases in the middle. CDR3 region: CASSLGPLTYEQYF. DNA of the CDR3: TGTGCCAGCAGCTTAGGTCCGCTAACCTACGAGCAGTACTTC.

The V gene is TRBV2, the J gene TRBJ1-1, with 9 bases lining up with TRBD1. The length of the CDR3 is 13 residues. Looked up from germline, CDR1 is SNHLY and CDR2 is FYNNEI. V lost 7 bases and J lost 4; bases outside the gene matches: 4. This CDR3 is CASNQGQGTEAFF. The CDR3 DNA follows: TGTGCCAGCAATCAGGGACAGGGCACTGAAGCTTTCTTT.

This rearrangement joins TRBV7-2 to TRBJ2-2; weak D call: TRBD2 (5 bases). The CDR3 covers 16 residues. V lost 8 bases and J lost 2, with 18 bases in between. CDR1 is SGHTA and CDR2 is FQGNSA in the germline V gene. The CDR3 sequence: CASPTLAGVNTGELFF. CDR3 coding DNA: TGTGCCAGCCCTACTCTTGCGGGCGTTAACACCGGGGAGCTGTTTTTT. Filled out from reference TRBV7-2 and TRBJ2-2, the complete variable domain reads GAGVSQSPSNKVTEKGKDVELRCDPISGHTALYWYRQSLGQGLEFLIYFQGNSAPDKSGLPSDRFSAERTGGSVSTLTIQRTQQEDSAVYLCASPTLAGVNTGELFFGEGSRLTVL.

Worth noting for this clone: This same CDR3 is encoded by further DNA sequences in the sample. V gene TRBV7-9 combines with J gene TRBJ2-7, with TRBD1 matching over 8 bases. The CDR3 is 14 residues long. Trimming cost V 4 bases and J 3 bases; bases outside gene matches: 5. Germline V gene data show CDR1 as SEHNR and CDR2 as FQNEAQ (reference sequence). The CDR3 DNA reads TGTGCCAGCAGCTCCGGGACAGGTTTCTACGAGCAGTACTTC. It yields the protein CASSSGTGFYEQYF.

The DNA for the CDR3 is TGCGCCAGCAGCCAAGATGGCACCTCCTACAATGAGCAGTTCTTC. It yields the protein CASSQDGTSYNEQFF. The gene calls are TRBV4-3 and TRBJ2-1; no firm D call. The CDR3 spans 15 residues. The V gene's germline CDR1 is LGHNA and CDR2 YSLEER. The V gene lost 0 bases and the J gene lost 0 bases, with 6 bases spanning the gap.

The chain uses TRBV28 and TRBJ2-7, with 8 bases matching TRBD2. The CDR3 consists of 15 residues. The ends lost 3 bases at V and 1 base at J; junction bases unmatched: 5. The germline V gene encodes CDR1 MDHEN and CDR2 SYDVKM. CDR3 amino acids: CASSFGRVGSYEQYF. The CDR3 DNA sequence: TGTGCCAGCAGTTTCGGGAGGGTTGGGTCCTACGAGCAGTACTTC.

This chain connects TRBV28 to TRBJ1-6; no reliable D call. V was pared by 6 bases and J by 4 bases, with 4 bases between. CDR3 length: 12 residues. Germline assignment: CDR1 MDHEN and CDR2 SYDVKM. The CDR3 DNA reads TGTGCCAGCAGACAATATAATTCACCCCTCCACTTT. Its protein is CASRQYNSPLHF.

The chain is built from TRBV5-6 and TRBJ2-7, with 9 bases lining up with TRBD1. Losses at the gene ends were 0 bases for V and 4 bases for J; bases not matched to a gene: 5. This CDR3 has 15 residues. Germline CDR1 and CDR2: SGHDT and YYEEEE. CDR3 amino acids: CASSLGQGVIYEQYF. The CDR3 bases are TGTGCCAGCAGCTTGGGACAGGGGGTGATTTACGAGCAGTACTTC.

This clone counts as medium-sized. The chain combines TRBV9 with TRBJ1-1; 8 bases map to TRBD1. Germline trimming cut 3 bases from V and 1 base from J; bases unmatched to any gene: 5. Germline CDR1 reads SGDLS; CDR2 reads YYNGEE. The length of the CDR3 is 15 residues. The CDR3 DNA reads as TGTGCCAGCAGCGCCTCGACAGGGGAGAACACTGAAGCTTTCTTT. This translates into CASSASTGENTEAFF.

The CDR3 protein is CASMAQREVHEQFF. DNA of the CDR3: TGTGCCAGCATGGCCCAGCGGGAAGTACATGAGCAGTTCTTC. The chain employs TRBV2 and TRBJ2-1; 7 bases match TRBD2. V dropped 7 bases and J dropped 8; count of bases not matched to a gene: 11. Germline CDR1 and CDR2: SNHLY and FYNNEI. This CDR3 is 14 amino acids long.

The V and J genes are TRBV6-1 and TRBJ2-1; weak D call: TRBD2 (5 bases). The germline CDR1 and CDR2 sequences are MNHNS and SASEGT. Trimming pared 6 bases from V and 7 bases from J, leaving 10 bases between. The CDR3 has 12 residues. CDR3 bases: TGTGCCAGCAGGCCTAGCAGTAATGAGCAGTTCTTC. It specifies CASRPSSNEQFF.

The chain uses TRBV29-1 and TRBJ1-3, with D uncertain. Germline V gene data show CDR1 as SQVTM and CDR2 as ANQGSEA. V was cut by 5 bases and J by 4 bases, with 9 bases left in between. The CDR3 covers 12 residues. The CDR3 sequence: CSVIYSGNTIYF. The CDR3 bases are TGCAGCGTTATATACAGCGGAAACACCATATATTTT.

The chain links TRBV21-1 to TRBJ2-7; the tabulated D call, TRBD1, remains unverified against the DNA. TRBV21-1 is a known pseudogene. The CDR3 spans 15 residues. Here the CDR3 DNA reads TGTGCCAGCAGCAATGTTCGGCAGGCATTCTACGAGCAGTACTTC. Translated, it gives CASSNVRQAFYEQYF.

The chain is built from TRBV9 and TRBJ2-1; 10 positions match TRBD2. Germline CDR1 and CDR2: SGDLS and YYNGEE. This CDR3 comprises 13 residues. V lost 8 bases and J lost 12; bases outside the gene matches: 11. CDR3 sequence (DNA): TGTGCCAGGGGACTAGCGACACTTACCGGGCAGTTCTTC. This encodes CARGLATLTGQFF.

This clone was detected once. The genes are TRBV5-1 and TRBJ1-2, with D unclear. V lost 0 bases, J lost 6 bases, and 12 bases lay in between. Germline V gene data show CDR1 as SGHRS and CDR2 as YFSETQ. CDR3 length: 14 residues. CDR3 loop: CASSLAKPVDGYTF. The CDR3 DNA sequence: TGCGCCAGCAGCTTGGCAAAGCCGGTGGATGGCTACACCTTC.

CDR3 bases: TGTGCCATCAGTGAGTCTTTGGGCAAGTCCTACGAGCAGTACTTC. Translated: CAISESLGKSYEQYF. The chain links TRBV10-3 to TRBJ2-7; D is unclear. There are 15 residues in the CDR3. Germline lookup yields CDR1 ENHRY and CDR2 SYGVKD. Trimming took off 0 bases at V and 1 base at J, with 10 bases between the two ends.

This clone was found a few times. The genes are TRBV30 and TRBJ1-5; D ambiguous. The ends were cut back, 3 bases at V and 0 bases at J, with 9 bases in the middle. Germline CDR1 is GTSNPN and CDR2 is SVGIG (reference sequence). The CDR3 runs to 14 residues. CDR3 sequence: CAWRGRNSNQPQHF. In DNA, the CDR3 is TGTGCCTGGAGGGGCAGAAATAGCAATCAGCCCCAGCATTTT.

This clone was detected a few times. J is TRBJ1-2 and V is TRBV6-5; 9 bases fit TRBD1. CDR3 length: 14 residues. CDR1 is MNHEY, CDR2 SVGAGI, per germline. The V gene end was trimmed by 4 bases and the J gene end by 4 bases; junction bases not matched to a gene: 4. CDR3 protein: CASSSPTGGYGYTF. In DNA form, the CDR3 reads TGTGCCAGCAGTTCCCCGACAGGGGGCTATGGCTACACCTTC.

V gene TRBV27 combines with J gene TRBJ1-4; D is possibly TRBD1 (6 bases). The CDR3 runs 15 residues. CDR1 and CDR2 (germline): MNHEY, SMNVEV (reference sequence). Deletions cut 7 bases from V and 7 bases from J, with 19 bases between. The CDR3 region has the DNA TGTGCCAGCACCTTTAGGGGGGGGCTCGGTGAAAAACTGTTTTTT. Translation gives CASTFRGGLGEKLFF. Filled out from reference TRBV27 and TRBJ1-4, the complete variable domain reads EAQVTQNPRYLITVTGKKLTVTCSQNMNHEYMSWYRQDPGLGLRQIYYSMNVEVTDKGDVPEGYKVSRKEKRNFPLILESPSPNQTSLYFCASTFRGGLGEKLFFGSGTQLSVL.

This clone was recorded once. The chain recombines TRBV5-4 with TRBJ2-3; D may be TRBD1 (6 bases). Trimming removed 1 base from V and 0 bases from J, with 9 bases in between. CDR1 and CDR2 (germline): SGHNT, YYREEE (reference sequence). The CDR3 runs to 15 residues. The CDR3 here is CASSLRGGSTDTQYF. Here the CDR3 DNA reads TGTGCCAGCAGCTTGCGAGGGGGAAGCACAGATACGCAGTATTTT.

The chain uses TRBV7-3 and TRBJ2-1, with TRBD2 matching over 8 bases. From germline, CDR1 is SGHTA and CDR2 FQGTGA. The CDR3 sequence is 20 residues long. With V trimmed by 3 bases and J by 6 bases, 22 bases remained unmatched. As DNA, the CDR3 is TGTGCCAGCAGCTTTACCGGGACTAGTTCCATAAATCGGCTCGGCAATGAGCAGTTCTTC. Protein product: CASSFTGTSSINRLGNEQFF.

Turning to this clone: One end of the junction does not line up with germline, which may come from a read error. The chain is built from TRBV28 and TRBJ2-5; 7 bases line up with TRBD1. This CDR3 is 16 amino acids long. CDR1 MDHEN and CDR2 SYDVKM come from the germline V gene. DNA of the CDR3: TGTGCCAGCAGTCCCCCCACAGACAGGGTGCAAGGGACCCAGTACTTC. Translated, it gives CASSPPTDRVQGTQYF.

This CDR3 reads CASSLRDGPYEQYF. The CDR3, as DNA: TGTGCCAGCAGTTTGCGGGACGGCCCCTACGAGCAGTACTTC. The rearrangement joins TRBV27 to TRBJ2-7; a possible D gene is TRBD2 (6 bases). The CDR3 consists of 14 residues. Germline V CDR1 and CDR2: MNHEY, SMNVEV (reference sequence). V dropped 3 bases and J dropped 2 bases, with 11 bases sitting between them.

Regarding this clone: One junction end does not reproduce the germline sequence, and a read error may be involved. J is TRBJ2-7 and V is TRBV7-7; 7 bases map to TRBD2. Germline CDR1 and CDR2: SSHAT and FNYEAQ (reference sequence). This CDR3 contains 14 residues. The CDR3 is CASSPDGRFYEQYF. The CDR3 coding sequence is TGTGCTAGCAGCCCAGACGGGAGGTTCTACGAGCAGTACTTC.

This clone was observed a single time. This sequence joins TRBV5-4 and TRBJ1-1; D possibly corresponds to TRBD1 (5 bases). From germline, CDR1 is SGHNT and CDR2 YYREEE (reference sequence). The CDR3 runs 12 residues. Trimming cost V 5 bases and J 1 base, with 6 bases left between them. The CDR3 coding sequence is TGTGCCAGCAGGGGGGGGAACACTGAAGCTTTCTTT. Translation gives CASRGGNTEAFF. The variable domain in full, completed from reference TRBV5-4 and TRBJ1-1, reads ETGVTQSPTHLIKTRGQQVTLRCSSQSGHNTVSWYQQALGQGPQFIFQYYREEENGRGNFPPRFSGLQFPNYSSELNVNALELDDSALYLCASRGGNTEAFFGQGTRLTVV.

The CDR3 region has the DNA TGCGCCAGCAGCTCCACAGGGGGCGAGAGGACGTTCTCCTACGAGCAGTACTTC. Protein sequence: CASSSTGGERTFSYEQYF. The gene calls are TRBV5-1 and TRBJ2-7; TRBD1 matches 9 bases. The CDR3 is 18 residues long. Germline loops: CDR1 SGHRS, CDR2 YFSETQ. V was clipped by 3 bases and J by 0 bases; unmatched bases: 13.